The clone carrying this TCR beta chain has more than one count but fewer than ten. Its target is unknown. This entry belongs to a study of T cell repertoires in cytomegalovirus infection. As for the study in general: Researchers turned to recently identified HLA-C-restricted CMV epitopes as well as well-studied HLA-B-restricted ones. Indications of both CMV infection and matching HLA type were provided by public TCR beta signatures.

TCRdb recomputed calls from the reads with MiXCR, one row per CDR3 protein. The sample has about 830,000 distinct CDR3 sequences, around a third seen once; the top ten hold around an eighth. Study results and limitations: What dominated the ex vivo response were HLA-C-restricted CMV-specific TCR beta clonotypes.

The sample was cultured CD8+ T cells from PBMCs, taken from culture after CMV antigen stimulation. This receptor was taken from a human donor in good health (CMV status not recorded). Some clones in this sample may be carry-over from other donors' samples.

The chain's CDR3 is CASRPQVGTEAFF. CDR3 coding DNA: TGTGCCAGCAGACCACAGGTGGGGACTGAAGCTTTCTTT. The chain joins TRBV7-6 to TRBJ1-1; TRBD1 is a possible D gene (5 bases). The CDR3 extends over 13 amino acids. Germline loops: CDR1 SGHVS, CDR2 FNYEAQ. V lost 6 bases, J lost 5 bases, and 13 bases lay in between.